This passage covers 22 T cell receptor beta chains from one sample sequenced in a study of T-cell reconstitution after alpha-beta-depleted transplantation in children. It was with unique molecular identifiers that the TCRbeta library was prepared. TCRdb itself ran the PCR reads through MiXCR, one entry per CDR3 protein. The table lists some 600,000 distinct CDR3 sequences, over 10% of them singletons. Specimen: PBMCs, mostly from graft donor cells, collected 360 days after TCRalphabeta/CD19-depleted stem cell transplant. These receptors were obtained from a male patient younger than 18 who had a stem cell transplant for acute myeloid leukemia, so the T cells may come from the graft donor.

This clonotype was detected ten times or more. The CDR3 DNA sequence: TGTGCCAGCAGCTTAAGGGCGGATCCCTCCTACAATGAGCAGTTCTTC. It codes for CASSLRADPSYNEQFF. This chain links TRBV7-3 with TRBJ2-1; D unresolved. V gave up 1 base and J gave up 0 bases, with 10 bases separating them. The germline CDR1 and CDR2 sequences are SGHTA and FQGTGA. CDR3 length equals 16 residues.

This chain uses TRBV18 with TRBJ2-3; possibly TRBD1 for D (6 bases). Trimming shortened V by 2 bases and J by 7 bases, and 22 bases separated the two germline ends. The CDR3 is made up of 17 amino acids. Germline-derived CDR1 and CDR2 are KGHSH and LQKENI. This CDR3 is CASSPIPDSPLINTQYF. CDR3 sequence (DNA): TGTGCCAGCTCACCAATCCCGGACAGCCCCCTTATAAATACGCAGTATTTT.

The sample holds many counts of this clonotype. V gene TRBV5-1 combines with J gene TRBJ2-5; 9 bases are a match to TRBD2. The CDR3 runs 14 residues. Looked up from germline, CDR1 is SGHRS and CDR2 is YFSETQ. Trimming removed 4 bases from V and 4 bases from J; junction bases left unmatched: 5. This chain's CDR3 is CASSVSGRRETQYF. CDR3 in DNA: TGCGCCAGCAGCGTTAGCGGGAGAAGAGAGACCCAGTACTTC. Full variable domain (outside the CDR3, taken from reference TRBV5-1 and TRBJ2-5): KAGVTQTPRYLIKTRGQQVTLSCSPISGHRSVSWYQQTPGQGLQFLFEYFSETQRNKGNFPGRFSGRQFSNSRSEMNVSTLELGDSALYLCASSVSGRRETQYFGPGTRLLVL.

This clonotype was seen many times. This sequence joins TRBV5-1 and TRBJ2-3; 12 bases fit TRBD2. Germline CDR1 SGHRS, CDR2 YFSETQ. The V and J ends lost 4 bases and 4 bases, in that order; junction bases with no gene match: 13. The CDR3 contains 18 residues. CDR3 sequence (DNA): TGCGCCAGCAGCATATTACAGCTAGCGGGAGGGCCGGCAGATACGCAGTATTTT. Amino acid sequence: CASSILQLAGGPADTQYF.

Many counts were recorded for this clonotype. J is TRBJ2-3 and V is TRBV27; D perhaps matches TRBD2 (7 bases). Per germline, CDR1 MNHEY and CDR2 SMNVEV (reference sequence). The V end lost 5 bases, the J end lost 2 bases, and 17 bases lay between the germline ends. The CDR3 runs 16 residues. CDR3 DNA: TGTGCCAGCAGTGGGGGGGCACAGCCGTTCACAGATACGCAGTATTTT. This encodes CASSGGAQPFTDTQYF.

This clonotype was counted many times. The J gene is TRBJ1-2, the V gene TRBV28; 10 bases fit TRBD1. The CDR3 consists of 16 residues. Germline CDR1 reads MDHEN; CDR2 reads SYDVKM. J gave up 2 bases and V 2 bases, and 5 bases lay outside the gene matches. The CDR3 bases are TGTGCCAGCAGTTTAGGGGGACAGGGGTCGAACTATGGCTACACCTTC. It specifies CASSLGGQGSNYGYTF.

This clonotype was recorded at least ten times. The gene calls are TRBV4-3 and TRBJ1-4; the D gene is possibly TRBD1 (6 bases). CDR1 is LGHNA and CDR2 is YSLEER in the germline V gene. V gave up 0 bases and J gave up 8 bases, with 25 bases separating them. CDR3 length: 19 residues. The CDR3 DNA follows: TGCGCCAGCAGCCAAGATCTAAGCCCACGCACAGGGAAGTTAGAAAAACTGTTTTTT. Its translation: CASSQDLSPRTGKLEKLFF.

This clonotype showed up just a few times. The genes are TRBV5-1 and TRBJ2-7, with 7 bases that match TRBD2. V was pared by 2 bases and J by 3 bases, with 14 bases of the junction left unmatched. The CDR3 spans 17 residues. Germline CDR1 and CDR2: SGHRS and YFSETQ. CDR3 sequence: CASSLSGTTFGVYEQYF. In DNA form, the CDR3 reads TGCGCCAGCAGCTTATCCGGGACTACCTTTGGGGTCTACGAGCAGTACTTC.

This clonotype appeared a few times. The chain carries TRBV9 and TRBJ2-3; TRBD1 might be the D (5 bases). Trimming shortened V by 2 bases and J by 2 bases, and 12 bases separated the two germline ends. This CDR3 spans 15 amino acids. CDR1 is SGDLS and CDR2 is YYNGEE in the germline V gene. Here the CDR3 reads CASSVDSFYTDTQYF. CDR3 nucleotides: TGTGCCAGCAGCGTCGACAGCTTTTACACAGATACGCAGTATTTT.

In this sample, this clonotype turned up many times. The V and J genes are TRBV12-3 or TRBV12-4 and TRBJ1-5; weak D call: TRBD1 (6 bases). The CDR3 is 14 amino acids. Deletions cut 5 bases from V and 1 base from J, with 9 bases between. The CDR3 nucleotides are TGTGCCAGCAGTCCGCAGGGGAGCAATCAGCCCCAGCATTTT. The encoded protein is CASSPQGSNQPQHF.

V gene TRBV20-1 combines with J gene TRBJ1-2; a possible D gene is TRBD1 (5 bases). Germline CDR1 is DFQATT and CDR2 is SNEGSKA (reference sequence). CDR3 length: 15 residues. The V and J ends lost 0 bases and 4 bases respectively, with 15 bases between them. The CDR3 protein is CSARDWPGATYGYTF. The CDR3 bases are TGCAGTGCTAGAGATTGGCCCGGGGCTACCTATGGCTACACCTTC.

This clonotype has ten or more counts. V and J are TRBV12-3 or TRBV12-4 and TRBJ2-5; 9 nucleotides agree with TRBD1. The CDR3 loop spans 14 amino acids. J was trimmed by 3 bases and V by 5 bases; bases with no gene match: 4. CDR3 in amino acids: CASSPRDREETQYF. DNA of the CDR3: TGTGCCAGCAGTCCGCGGGACAGGGAAGAGACCCAGTACTTC.

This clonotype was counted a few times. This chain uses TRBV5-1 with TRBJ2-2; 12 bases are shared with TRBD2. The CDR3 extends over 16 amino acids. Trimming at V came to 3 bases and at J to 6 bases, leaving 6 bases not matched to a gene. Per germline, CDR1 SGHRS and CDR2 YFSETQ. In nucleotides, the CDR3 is TGCGCCAGCAGCTCTTGGACTAGCGGGACGGCCGGGGAGCTGTTTTTT. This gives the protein CASSSWTSGTAGELFF.

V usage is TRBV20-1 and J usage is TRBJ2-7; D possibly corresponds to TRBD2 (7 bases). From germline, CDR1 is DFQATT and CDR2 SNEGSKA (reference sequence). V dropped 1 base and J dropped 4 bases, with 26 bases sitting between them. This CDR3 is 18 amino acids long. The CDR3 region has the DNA TGCAGTGCTAGAGTACGGGACCCCAGGGGCGGGAGCAGGTACGAGCAGTACTTC. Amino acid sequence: CSARVRDPRGGSRYEQYF.

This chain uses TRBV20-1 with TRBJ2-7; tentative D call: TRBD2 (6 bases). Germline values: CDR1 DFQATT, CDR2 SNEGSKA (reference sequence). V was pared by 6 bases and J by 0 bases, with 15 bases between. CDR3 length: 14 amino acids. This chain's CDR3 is CSAVRGTASYEQYF. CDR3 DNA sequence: TGCAGTGCAGTCCGCGGGACGGCCTCCTACGAGCAGTACTTC.

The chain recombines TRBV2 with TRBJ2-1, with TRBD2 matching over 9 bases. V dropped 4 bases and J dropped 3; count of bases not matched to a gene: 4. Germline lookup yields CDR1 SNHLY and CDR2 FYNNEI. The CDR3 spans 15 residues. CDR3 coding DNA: TGTGCCAGCAGTGTAGCGGGAGAATACTACAATGAGCAGTTCTTC. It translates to CASSVAGEYYNEQFF.

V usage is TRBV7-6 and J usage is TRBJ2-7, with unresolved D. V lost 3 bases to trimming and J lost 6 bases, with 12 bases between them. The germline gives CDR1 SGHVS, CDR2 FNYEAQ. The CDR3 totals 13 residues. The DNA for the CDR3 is TGTGCCAGCAGCTTTATGACTGCCGGCGAGCAGTACTTC. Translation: CASSFMTAGEQYF.

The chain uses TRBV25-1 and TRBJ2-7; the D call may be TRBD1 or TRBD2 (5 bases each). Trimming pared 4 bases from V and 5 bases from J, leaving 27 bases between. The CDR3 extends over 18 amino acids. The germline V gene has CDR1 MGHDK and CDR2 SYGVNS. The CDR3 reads CASSVSQRTGTPFDEQYF. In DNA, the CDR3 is TGTGCCAGCAGTGTGTCCCAAAGGACGGGGACCCCATTCGACGAGCAGTACTTC.

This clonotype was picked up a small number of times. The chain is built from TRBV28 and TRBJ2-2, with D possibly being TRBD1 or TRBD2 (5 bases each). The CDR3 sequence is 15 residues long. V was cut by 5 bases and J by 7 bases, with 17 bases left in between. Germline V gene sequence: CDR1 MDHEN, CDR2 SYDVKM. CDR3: CASSPAWGSSGELFF. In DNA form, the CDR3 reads TGTGCCAGCAGTCCTGCGTGGGGGTCTAGCGGGGAGCTGTTTTTT.

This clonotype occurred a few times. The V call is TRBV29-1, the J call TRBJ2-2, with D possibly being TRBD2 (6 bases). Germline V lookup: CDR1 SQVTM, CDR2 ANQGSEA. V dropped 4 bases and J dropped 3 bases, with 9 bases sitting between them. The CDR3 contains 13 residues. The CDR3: CSVGGEYTGELFF. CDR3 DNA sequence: TGCAGCGTTGGGGGGGAGTACACCGGGGAGCTGTTTTTT.

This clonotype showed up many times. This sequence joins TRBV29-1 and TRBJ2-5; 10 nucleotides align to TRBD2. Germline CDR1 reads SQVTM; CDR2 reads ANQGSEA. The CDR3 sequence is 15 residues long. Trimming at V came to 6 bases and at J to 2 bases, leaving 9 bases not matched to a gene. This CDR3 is CSVRPGLAPQETQYF. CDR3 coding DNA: TGCAGCGTACGTCCGGGACTAGCGCCTCAAGAGACCCAGTACTTC.

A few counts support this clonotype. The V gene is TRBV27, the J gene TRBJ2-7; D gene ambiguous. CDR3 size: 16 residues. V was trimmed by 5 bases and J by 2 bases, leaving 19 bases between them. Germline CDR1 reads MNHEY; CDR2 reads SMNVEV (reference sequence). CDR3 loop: CASSPFGPGLAYEQYF. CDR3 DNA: TGTGCCAGCAGTCCTTTCGGCCCGGGCTTGGCCTACGAGCAGTACTTC.